The 17 T cell receptor beta chains reported below all come from one sample, sequenced in a study of identifying expanded T cells in peripheral blood. Clones were read by immunoSEQ multiplex PCR, and TCRdb kept only the in-frame ones, dropping some. The data hold around 100,000 clones, with 88% observed a single time. The specimen sequenced was blood. Receptors were obtained from a person aged 18 to 69 in good health.

The V and J genes are TRBV19 and TRBJ2-1; possible D gene TRBD1, 5 bases. This CDR3 is built from 14 residues. CDR1 is LNHDA, CDR2 SQIVND, per germline (reference sequence). The V end lost 7 bases, the J end lost 0 bases, and 10 bases lay between the germline ends. Here the CDR3 DNA reads TGTGCCAGTAATCAGGGATACTCCTACAATGAGCAGTTCTTC. Its translation: CASNQGYSYNEQFF.

This clone has a single count. This chain joins TRBV5-8 and TRBJ1-5; unclear D gene. The ends were cut back, 0 bases at V and 0 bases at J, with 10 bases in the middle. This CDR3 region has 16 residues. Germline V gene data show CDR1 as SGHTS and CDR2 as YDEGEE. CDR3 region: CASSLVDGYSNQPQHF. The CDR3 region has the DNA TGTGCCAGCAGCTTGGTGGACGGGTATAGCAATCAGCCCCAGCATTTT.

J is TRBJ2-5 and V is TRBV18; D perhaps matches TRBD2 (6 bases). From germline, CDR1 is KGHSH and CDR2 LQKENI. This CDR3 contains 13 residues. V was shortened by 6 bases and J by 0 bases, with 8 bases between the two germline ends. CDR3 sequence: CASSGGDQETQYF. CDR3 DNA: TGTGCCAGCTCTGGAGGGGACCAAGAGACCCAGTACTTC.

J is TRBJ2-1 and V is TRBV19; weak D call: TRBD1 (6 bases). This CDR3 has 13 amino acids. V lost 10 bases, J lost 9 bases, and 19 bases lay in between. Germline-derived CDR1 and CDR2 are LNHDA and SQIVND (reference sequence). The CDR3 DNA reads TGTGCCACTTCACTGGGGGCTTGGGGTGAGCAGTTCTTC. As protein: CATSLGAWGEQFF.

This clone turned up a few times. The chain uses TRBV30 and TRBJ1-2, with unresolved D. Trimming cost V 5 bases and J 3 bases, with 13 bases left between them. CDR1 and CDR2 (germline): GTSNPN, SVGIG (reference sequence). The CDR3 runs 13 residues. CDR3 sequence: CAWVLRTDYGYTF. CDR3 nucleotides: TGTGCCTGGGTTCTCAGGACGGACTATGGCTACACCTTC.

The chain recombines TRBV9 with TRBJ2-3; tentatively, D is TRBD2 (6 bases). The CDR3 consists of 15 residues. Trimming took 0 bases from V and 0 from J, leaving 8 bases between them. Germline V CDR1 and CDR2: SGDLS, YYNGEE. The chain's CDR3 is CASSVVSGSTDTQYF. The CDR3 DNA follows: TGTGCCAGCAGCGTAGTCAGCGGGAGCACAGATACGCAGTATTTT.

The chain uses TRBV7-7 and TRBJ2-3; 12 nucleotides agree with TRBD2. CDR1 and CDR2 from the germline V gene are SSHAT and FNYEAQ (reference sequence). The CDR3 has 16 amino acids. Losses at the gene ends were 5 bases for V and 1 base for J; bases not matched to a gene: 4. The CDR3 coding sequence is TGTGCCAGCAGCCCCGCTAGCGGGGGGGGCACAGATACGCAGTATTTT. This sequence encodes CASSPASGGGTDTQYF.

This clone was seen a single time. This CDR3 reads CASSPSEDSGNTIYF. CDR3 DNA sequence: TGTGCCAGCAGCCCCTCCGAAGACTCTGGAAACACCATATATTTT. The chain recombines TRBV4-2 with TRBJ1-3; no firm D call. The CDR3 runs 15 residues. The V gene's germline CDR1 is LGHNA and CDR2 YNFKEQ. V lost 4 bases, J lost 0 bases, and 10 bases lay in between.

The chain employs TRBV6-6 and TRBJ2-1; 7 bases agree with TRBD1. CDR3 length: 15 amino acids. The V gene's germline CDR1 is MNHNY and CDR2 SVGAGI (reference sequence). V trimming: 4 bases; J trimming: 4 bases; junction bases outside the gene matches: 7. The CDR3 sequence is CASSSLDRLYNEQFF. The CDR3 DNA reads TGTGCCAGCAGTTCCCTGGACAGGCTATACAATGAGCAGTTCTTC.

The J gene is TRBJ1-5, the V gene TRBV2; D not certain. V gave up 2 bases and J gave up 0 bases, with 23 bases separating them. Germline-derived CDR1 and CDR2 are SNHLY and FYNNEI. The CDR3 sequence is 20 residues long. CDR3 sequence reads: CASSEYLREPRTSSNQPQHF. In DNA form, the CDR3 reads TGTGCCAGCAGTGAATATTTGAGGGAGCCCCGAACCTCTAGCAATCAGCCCCAGCATTTT.

The V and J genes are TRBV5-1 and TRBJ2-1, with D unresolved. The CDR3 covers 14 residues. The germline CDR1 and CDR2 sequences are SGHRS and YFSETQ. V lost 1 base and J lost 5, with 10 bases in between. The CDR3 nucleotides are TGCGCCAGCAGCTTGAGTCCAGTAAACAATGAGCAGTTCTTC. This codes for CASSLSPVNNEQFF.

The table lists this clone with a few counts. The chain combines TRBV19 with TRBJ2-7; D is unclear. Germline-derived CDR1 and CDR2 are LNHDA and SQIVND (reference sequence). There are 14 residues in the CDR3. Trimming took 5 bases from V and 3 from J, leaving 14 bases between them. CDR3 nucleotide sequence: TGTGCCAGTAGTCCCGCGGATGAGTTCTACGAGCAGTACTTC. This sequence encodes CASSPADEFYEQYF.

The J gene is TRBJ2-2, the V gene TRBV19; 7 bases line up with TRBD2. The ends lost 11 bases at V and 4 bases at J; junction bases unmatched: 10. The CDR3 runs 14 residues. The germline gives CDR1 LNHDA, CDR2 SQIVND (reference sequence). CDR3 sequence reads: CAAKRREGTGELFF. CDR3 in DNA: TGTGCCGCTAAGCGCAGGGAGGGCACCGGGGAGCTGTTTTTT.

CDR3 bases: TGTGCCAGCAGCCTACTGGGGGGTGGGACCGGGGAGCTGTTTTTT. Translated: CASSLLGGGTGELFF. The rearrangement links TRBV7-2 to TRBJ2-2, with D possibly TRBD2 on 6 matching bases. Germline V gene data show CDR1 as SGHTA and CDR2 as FQGNSA. The CDR3 length is 15 residues. V was trimmed by 5 bases and J by 5 bases, leaving 15 bases between them. Full variable domain (rest looked up from reference TRBV7-2 and TRBJ2-2): GAGVSQSPSNKVTEKGKDVELRCDPISGHTALYWYRQSLGQGLEFLIYFQGNSAPDKSGLPSDRFSAERTGGSVSTLTIQRTQQEDSAVYLCASSLLGGGTGELFFGEGSRLTVL.

V is TRBV7-3 and J is TRBJ2-1; 15 bases fit TRBD2. V was pared by 5 bases and J by 7 bases, with 6 bases of the junction left unmatched. Germline V gene sequence: CDR1 SGHTA, CDR2 FQGTGA. The CDR3 runs 16 residues. CDR3 sequence: CASSRTSGGARNEQFF. CDR3 in DNA: TGTGCCAGCAGCAGGACTAGCGGGGGGGCTAGGAATGAGCAGTTCTTC.

This chain joins TRBV15 and TRBJ2-3, with 12 bases fitting TRBD2. The germline gives CDR1 LNHNV, CDR2 YYDKDF (reference sequence). The CDR3 runs 19 residues. V gave up 0 bases and J gave up 5 bases; unmatched junction bases: 12. In nucleotides, the CDR3 is TGTGCCACCAGCAGAGATCGAATTACTAGCGGGGGGTCTGGAGATACGCAGTATTTT. Translated: CATSRDRITSGGSGDTQYF.

The CDR3 DNA reads as TGTGCCAGCAGCAAGACTAGCGATGCCTACGAGCAGTACTTC. The encoded protein is CASSKTSDAYEQYF. J is TRBJ2-7 and V is TRBV11-3; 8 bases line up with TRBD2. Per germline, CDR1 SGHNT and CDR2 YENEEA. After removal of 5 bases from V and 2 bases from J, the junction contained 5 bases not matched to a gene. The CDR3 runs 14 residues. Full variable domain (outside the CDR3, taken from reference TRBV11-3 and TRBJ2-7): EAGVVQSPRYKIIEKKQPVAFWCNPISGHNTLYWYLQNLGQGPELLIRYENEEAVDDSQLPKDRFSAERLKGVDSTLKIQPAELGDSAVYLCASSKTSDAYEQYFGPGTRLTVT.